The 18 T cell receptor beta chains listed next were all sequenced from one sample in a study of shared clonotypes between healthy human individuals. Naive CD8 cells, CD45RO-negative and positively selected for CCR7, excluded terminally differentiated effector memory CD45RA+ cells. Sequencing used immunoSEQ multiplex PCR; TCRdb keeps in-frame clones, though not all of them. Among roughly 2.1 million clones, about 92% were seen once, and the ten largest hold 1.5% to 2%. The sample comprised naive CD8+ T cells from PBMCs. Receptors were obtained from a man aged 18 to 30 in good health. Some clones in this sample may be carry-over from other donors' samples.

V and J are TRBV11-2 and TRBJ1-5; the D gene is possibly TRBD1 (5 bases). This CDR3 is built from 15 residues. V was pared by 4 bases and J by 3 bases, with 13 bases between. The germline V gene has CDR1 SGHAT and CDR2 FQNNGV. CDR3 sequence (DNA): TGTGCCAGCAGCTCCGGGACGGCTGACAATCAGCCCCAGCATTTT. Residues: CASSSGTADNQPQHF.

The CDR3 here is CASSFENTGELFF. Written as DNA, the CDR3 is TGTGCCAGCAGCTTCGAGAACACCGGGGAGCTGTTTTTT. The chain carries TRBV7-9 and TRBJ2-2; no firm D call. CDR3 length: 13 amino acids. Looked up from germline, CDR1 is SEHNR and CDR2 is FQNEAQ (reference sequence). Trimming pared 3 bases from V and 1 base from J, leaving 3 bases between.

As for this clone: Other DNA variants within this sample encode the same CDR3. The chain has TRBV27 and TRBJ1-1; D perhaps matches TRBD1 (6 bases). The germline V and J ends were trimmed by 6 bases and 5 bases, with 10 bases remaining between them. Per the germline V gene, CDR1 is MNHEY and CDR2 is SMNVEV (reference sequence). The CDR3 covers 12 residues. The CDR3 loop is CASSLTGTEAFF. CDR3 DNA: TGTGCCAGCAGCTTGACAGGAACTGAAGCTTTCTTT.

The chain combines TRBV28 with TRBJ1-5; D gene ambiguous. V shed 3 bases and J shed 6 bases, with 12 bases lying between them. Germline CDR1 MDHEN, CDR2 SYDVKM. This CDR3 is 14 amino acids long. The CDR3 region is CASSFGQLGQPQHF. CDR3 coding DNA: TGTGCCAGCAGTTTCGGGCAGCTCGGTCAGCCCCAGCATTTT.

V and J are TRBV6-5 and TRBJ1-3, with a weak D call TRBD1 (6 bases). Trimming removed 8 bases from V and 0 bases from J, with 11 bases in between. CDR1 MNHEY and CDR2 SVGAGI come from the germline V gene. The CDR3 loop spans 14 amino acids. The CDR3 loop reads CASRGAFSGNTIYF. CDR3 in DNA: TGTGCCAGCCGGGGGGCATTCTCTGGAAACACCATATATTTT.

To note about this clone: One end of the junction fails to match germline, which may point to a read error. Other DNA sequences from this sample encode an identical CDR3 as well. In nucleotides, the CDR3 is TGTGCCAGCAGCGACAGCGGGAGTGGTAATGAACAGTTCTTC. Translating gives CASSDSGSGNEQFF. J is TRBJ2-1 and V is TRBV9, with 8 bases that match TRBD2. The CDR3 extends over 14 amino acids. The germline gives CDR1 SGDLS, CDR2 YYNGEE.

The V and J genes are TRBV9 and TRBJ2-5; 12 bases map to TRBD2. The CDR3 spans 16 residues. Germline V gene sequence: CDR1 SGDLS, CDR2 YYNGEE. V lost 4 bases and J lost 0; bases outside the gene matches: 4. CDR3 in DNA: TGTGCCAGCAGCCCCGGGACTAGCGGGTACCAAGAGACCCAGTACTTC. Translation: CASSPGTSGYQETQYF.

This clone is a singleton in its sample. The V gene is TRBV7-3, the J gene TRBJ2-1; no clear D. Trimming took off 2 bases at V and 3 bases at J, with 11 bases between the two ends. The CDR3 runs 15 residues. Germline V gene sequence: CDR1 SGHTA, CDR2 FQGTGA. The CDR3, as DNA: TGTGCCAGCAGCTTACTGGCAGGCGACTACAATGAGCAGTTCTTC. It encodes CASSLLAGDYNEQFF.

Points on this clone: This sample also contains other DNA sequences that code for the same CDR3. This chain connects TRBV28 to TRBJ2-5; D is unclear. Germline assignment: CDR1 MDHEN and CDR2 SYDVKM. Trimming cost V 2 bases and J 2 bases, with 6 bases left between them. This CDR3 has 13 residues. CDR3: CASSLVGQETQYF. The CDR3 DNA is TGTGCCAGCAGTTTAGTCGGACAAGAGACCCAGTACTTC.

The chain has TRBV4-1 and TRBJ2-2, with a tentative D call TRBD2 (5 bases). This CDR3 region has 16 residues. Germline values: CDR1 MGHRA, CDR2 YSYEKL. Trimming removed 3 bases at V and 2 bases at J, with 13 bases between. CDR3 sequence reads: CASSQVPGSNTGELFF. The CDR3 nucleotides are TGCGCCAGCAGCCAGGTTCCGGGATCCAACACCGGGGAGCTGTTTTTT.

CDR3 protein: CASSTRLNYEQYF. The CDR3 nucleotides are TGTGCCAGCAGCACCCGACTAAACTACGAGCAGTACTTC. The V and J genes are TRBV9 and TRBJ2-7, with a possible D match to TRBD2 (5 bases). CDR3 length: 13 amino acids. The germline V and J ends were trimmed by 4 bases and 3 bases, with 11 bases remaining between them. The germline V gene encodes CDR1 SGDLS and CDR2 YYNGEE.

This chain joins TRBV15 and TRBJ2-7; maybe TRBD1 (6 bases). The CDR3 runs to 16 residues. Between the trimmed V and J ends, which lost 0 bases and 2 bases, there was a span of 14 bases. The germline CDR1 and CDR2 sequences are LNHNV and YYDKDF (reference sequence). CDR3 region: CATSREPGVVAYEQYF. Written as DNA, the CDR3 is TGTGCCACCAGCAGAGAACCAGGGGTGGTGGCCTACGAGCAGTACTTC.

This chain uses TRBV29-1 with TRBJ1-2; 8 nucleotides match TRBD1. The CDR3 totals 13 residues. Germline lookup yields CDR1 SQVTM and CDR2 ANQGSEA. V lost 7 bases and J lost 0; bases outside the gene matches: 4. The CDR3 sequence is CSGAGGTNYGYTF. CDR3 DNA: TGCAGCGGGGCAGGGGGCACTAACTATGGCTACACCTTC.

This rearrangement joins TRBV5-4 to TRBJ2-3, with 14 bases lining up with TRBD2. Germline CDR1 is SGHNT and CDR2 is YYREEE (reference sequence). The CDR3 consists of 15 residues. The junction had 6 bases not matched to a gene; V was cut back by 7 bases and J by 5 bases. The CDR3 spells CASGTSGSARDTQYF. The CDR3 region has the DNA TGTGCCAGCGGGACTAGCGGGAGTGCGAGAGATACGCAGTATTTT.

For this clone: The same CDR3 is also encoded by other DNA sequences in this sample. CDR3 nucleotide sequence: TGTGCCAGCAGCGTAGGAGCCTCCTTGTACGAGCAGTACTTC. Encoded protein: CASSVGASLYEQYF. The rearrangement joins TRBV9 to TRBJ2-7; D gene uncertain. Trimming shortened V by 0 bases and J by 4 bases, and 11 bases separated the two germline ends. This CDR3 is built from 14 residues. CDR1 and CDR2 (germline): SGDLS, YYNGEE.

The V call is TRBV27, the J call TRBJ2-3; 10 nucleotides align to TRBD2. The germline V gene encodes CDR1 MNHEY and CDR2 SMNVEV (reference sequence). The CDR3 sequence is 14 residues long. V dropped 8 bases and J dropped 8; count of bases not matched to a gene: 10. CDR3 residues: CASHFLAGAGTQYF. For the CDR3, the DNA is TGTGCCAGCCACTTCCTAGCGGGAGCAGGTACGCAGTATTTT.

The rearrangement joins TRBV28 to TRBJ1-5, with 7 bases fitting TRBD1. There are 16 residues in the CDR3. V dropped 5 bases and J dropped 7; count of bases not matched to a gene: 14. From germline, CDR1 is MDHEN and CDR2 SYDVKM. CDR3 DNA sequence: TGTGCCAGCAGTCCAACCCTCGACAGGGAATTCCAGCCCCAGCATTTT. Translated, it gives CASSPTLDREFQPQHF.

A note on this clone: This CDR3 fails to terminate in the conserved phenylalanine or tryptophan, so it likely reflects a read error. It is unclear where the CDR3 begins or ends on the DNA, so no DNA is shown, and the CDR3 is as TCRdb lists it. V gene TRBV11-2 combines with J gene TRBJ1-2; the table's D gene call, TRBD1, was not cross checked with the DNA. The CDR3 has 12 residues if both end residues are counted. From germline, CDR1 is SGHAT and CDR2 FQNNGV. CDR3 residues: CASSPNLGLVTL.